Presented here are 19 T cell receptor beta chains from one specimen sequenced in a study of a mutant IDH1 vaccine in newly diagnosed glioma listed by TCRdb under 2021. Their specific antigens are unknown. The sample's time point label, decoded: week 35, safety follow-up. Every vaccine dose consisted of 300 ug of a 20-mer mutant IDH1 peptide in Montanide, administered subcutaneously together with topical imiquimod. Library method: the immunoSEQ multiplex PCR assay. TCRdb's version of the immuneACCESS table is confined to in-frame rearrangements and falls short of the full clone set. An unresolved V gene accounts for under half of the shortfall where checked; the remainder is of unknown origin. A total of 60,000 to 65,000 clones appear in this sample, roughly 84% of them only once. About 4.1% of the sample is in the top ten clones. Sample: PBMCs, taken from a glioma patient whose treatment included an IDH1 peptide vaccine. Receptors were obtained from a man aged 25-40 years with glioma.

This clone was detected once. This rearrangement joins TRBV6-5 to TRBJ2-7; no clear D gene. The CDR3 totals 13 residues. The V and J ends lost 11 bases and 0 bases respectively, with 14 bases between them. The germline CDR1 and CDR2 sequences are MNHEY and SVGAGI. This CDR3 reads CAVRESYSYEQYF. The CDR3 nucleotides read TGTGCCGTCCGAGAGTCGTACTCCTACGAGCAGTACTTC.

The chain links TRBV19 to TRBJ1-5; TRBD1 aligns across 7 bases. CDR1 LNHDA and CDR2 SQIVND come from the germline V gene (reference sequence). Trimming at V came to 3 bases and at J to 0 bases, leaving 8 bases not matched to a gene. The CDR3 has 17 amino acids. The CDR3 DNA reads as TGTGCCAGTAGTATCGGGGACAGAAGATATAGCAATCAGCCCCAGCATTTT. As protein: CASSIGDRRYSNQPQHF.

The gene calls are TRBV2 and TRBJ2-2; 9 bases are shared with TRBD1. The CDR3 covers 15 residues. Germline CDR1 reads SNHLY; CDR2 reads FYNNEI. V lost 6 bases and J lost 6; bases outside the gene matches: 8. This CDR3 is CASSVDRGNPGELFF. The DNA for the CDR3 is TGTGCCAGCAGCGTGGACAGGGGTAATCCCGGGGAGCTGTTTTTT.

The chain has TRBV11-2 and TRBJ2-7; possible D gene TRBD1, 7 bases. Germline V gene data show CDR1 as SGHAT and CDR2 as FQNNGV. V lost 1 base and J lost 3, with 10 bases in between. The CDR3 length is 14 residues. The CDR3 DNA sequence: TGTGCCAGCAGCTTAGCAGGGGGGAGCTACGAGCAGTACTTC. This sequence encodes CASSLAGGSYEQYF.

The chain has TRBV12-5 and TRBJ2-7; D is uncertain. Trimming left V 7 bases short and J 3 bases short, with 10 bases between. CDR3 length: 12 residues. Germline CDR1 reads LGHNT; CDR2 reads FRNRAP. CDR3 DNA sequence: TGTGCTAGTGAGGGCGGCAGCTACGAGCAGTACTTC. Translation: CASEGGSYEQYF.

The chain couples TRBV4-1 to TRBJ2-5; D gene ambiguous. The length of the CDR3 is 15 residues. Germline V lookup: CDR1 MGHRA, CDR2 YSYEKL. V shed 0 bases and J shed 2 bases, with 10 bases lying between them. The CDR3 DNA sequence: TGCGCCAGCAGCCAAGATGCCTTACTTCAAGAGACCCAGTACTTC. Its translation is CASSQDALLQETQYF.

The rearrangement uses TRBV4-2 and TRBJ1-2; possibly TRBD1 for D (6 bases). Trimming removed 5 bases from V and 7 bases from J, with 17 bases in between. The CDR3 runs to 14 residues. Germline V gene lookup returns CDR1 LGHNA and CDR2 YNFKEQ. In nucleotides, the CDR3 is TGTGCCAGCAGCAACAGGGAAGTGGGCGCTGGCTACACCTTC. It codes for CASSNREVGAGYTF.

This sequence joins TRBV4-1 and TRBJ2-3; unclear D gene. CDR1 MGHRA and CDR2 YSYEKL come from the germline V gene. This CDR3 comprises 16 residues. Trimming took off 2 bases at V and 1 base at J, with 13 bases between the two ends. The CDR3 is CASSQTASLGTDTQYF. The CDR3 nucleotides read TGCGCCAGCAGCCAAACCGCTTCTTTAGGCACAGATACGCAGTATTTT.

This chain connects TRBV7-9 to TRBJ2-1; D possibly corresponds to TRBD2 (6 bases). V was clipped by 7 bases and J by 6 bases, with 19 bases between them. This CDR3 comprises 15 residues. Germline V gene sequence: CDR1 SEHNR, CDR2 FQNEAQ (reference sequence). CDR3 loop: CASKELEGRINEQFF. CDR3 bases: TGTGCCAGCAAGGAACTAGAGGGGAGGATCAATGAGCAGTTCTTC.

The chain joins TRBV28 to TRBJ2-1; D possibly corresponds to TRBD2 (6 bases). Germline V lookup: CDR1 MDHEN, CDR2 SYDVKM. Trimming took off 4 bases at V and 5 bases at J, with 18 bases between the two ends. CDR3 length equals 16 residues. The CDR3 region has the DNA TGTGCCAGCAGTTCCGCTGGGGCAGGAGGGGACAATGAGCAGTTCTTC. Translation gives CASSSAGAGGDNEQFF.

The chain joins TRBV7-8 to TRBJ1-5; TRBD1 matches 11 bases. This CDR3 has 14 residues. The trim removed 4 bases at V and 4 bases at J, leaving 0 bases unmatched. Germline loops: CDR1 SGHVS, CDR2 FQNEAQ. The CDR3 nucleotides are TGTGCCAGCAGCTGGGACAGGGGGAATCAGCCCCAGCATTTT. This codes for CASSWDRGNQPQHF.

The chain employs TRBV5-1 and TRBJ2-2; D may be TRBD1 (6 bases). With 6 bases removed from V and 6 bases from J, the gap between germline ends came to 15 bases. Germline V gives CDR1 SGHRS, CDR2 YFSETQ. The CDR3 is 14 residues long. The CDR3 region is CASKQGGSPGELFF. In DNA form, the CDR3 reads TGCGCCAGCAAACAGGGTGGGTCCCCCGGGGAGCTGTTTTTT.

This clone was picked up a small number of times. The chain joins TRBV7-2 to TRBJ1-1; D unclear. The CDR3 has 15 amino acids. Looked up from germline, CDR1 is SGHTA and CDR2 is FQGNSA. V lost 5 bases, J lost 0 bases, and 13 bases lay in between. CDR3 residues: CASSPTAPVNTEAFF. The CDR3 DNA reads TGTGCCAGCAGCCCTACCGCCCCAGTGAACACTGAAGCTTTCTTT.

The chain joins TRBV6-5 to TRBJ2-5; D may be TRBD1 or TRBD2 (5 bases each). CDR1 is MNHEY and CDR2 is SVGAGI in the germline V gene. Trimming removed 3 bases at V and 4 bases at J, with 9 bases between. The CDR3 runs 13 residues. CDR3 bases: TGTGCCAGCAGTTATAAGGGGAGAGAGACCCAGTACTTC. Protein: CASSYKGRETQYF.

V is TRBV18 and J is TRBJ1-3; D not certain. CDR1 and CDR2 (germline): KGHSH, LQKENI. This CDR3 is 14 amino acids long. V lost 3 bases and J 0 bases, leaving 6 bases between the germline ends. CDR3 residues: CASSPVDSGNTIYF. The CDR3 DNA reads TGTGCCAGCTCACCCGTTGACTCTGGAAACACCATATATTTT.

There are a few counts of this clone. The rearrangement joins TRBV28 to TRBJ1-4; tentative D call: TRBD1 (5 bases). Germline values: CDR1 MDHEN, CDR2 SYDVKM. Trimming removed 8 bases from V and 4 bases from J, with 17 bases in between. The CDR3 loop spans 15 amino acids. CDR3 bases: TGTGCCAGCTTATCGGCGGGGCTGGTTAATGAAAAACTGTTTTTT. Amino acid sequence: CASLSAGLVNEKLFF. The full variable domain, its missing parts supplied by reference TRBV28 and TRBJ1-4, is DVKVTQSSRYLVKRTGEKVFLECVQDMDHENMFWYRQDPGLGLRLIYFSYDVKMKEKGDIPEGYSVSREKKERFSLILESASTNQTSMYLCASLSAGLVNEKLFFGSGTQLSVL.

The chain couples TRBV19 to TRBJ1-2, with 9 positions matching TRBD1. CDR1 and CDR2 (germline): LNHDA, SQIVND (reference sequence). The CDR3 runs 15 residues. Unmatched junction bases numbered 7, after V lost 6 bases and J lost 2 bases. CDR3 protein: CASRTQGTGNYGYTF. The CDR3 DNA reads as TGTGCCAGTAGAACTCAGGGGACAGGGAACTATGGCTACACCTTC.

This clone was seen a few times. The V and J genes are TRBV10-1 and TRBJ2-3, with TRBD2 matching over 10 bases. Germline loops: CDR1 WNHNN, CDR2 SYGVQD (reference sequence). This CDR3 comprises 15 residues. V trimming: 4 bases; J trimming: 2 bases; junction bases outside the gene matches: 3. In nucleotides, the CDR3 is TGCGCCAGCAGTGCCGGGACTAGCGACACAGATACGCAGTATTTT. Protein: CASSAGTSDTDTQYF.

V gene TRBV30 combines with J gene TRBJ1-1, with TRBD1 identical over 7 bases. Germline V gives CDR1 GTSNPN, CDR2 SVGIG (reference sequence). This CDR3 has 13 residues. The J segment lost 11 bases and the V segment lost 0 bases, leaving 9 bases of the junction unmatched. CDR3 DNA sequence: TGTGCCTGGAGTGTTCGGGACGTCAGGGGGGCTTTCTTT. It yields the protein CAWSVRDVRGAFF.